These 30 T cell receptor beta chains came from one sample sequenced in a study of cytomegalovirus exposure and HLA in healthy donors. A multiplex PCR was run with 60 Vbeta primers and 13 Jbeta primers. Using immunoSEQ multiplex PCR, the repertoire was profiled, and TCRdb retains in-frame clones only, with some absent. This table has approximately 150,000 clones, over 8% appearing once. The sequenced material came from PBMCs. The receptor source for this set is a male donor in good health and CMV-seronegative.

The CDR3 spells CASSFSAGSGKFQETQYF. The DNA of the CDR3 is TGTGCCAGCAGTTTCTCGGCGGGTAGCGGGAAGTTTCAAGAGACCCAGTACTTC. The V and J genes are TRBV27 and TRBJ2-5, with 8 nucleotides matching TRBD2. The CDR3 is 18 residues long. J was trimmed by 2 bases and V by 3 bases; bases with no gene match: 14. CDR1 and CDR2 from the germline V gene are MNHEY and SMNVEV (reference sequence).

This clone was seen a few times. The CDR3 DNA sequence: TGTGCCAGCAGACCCTCTGGAGGGGCAGATCAGCCCCAGCATTTT. The encoded protein is CASRPSGGADQPQHF. This chain connects TRBV7-9 to TRBJ1-5; the D gene is possibly TRBD1 (5 bases). V lost 6 bases, J lost 5 bases, and 17 bases lay in between. The germline V gene encodes CDR1 SEHNR and CDR2 FQNEAQ (reference sequence). The CDR3 loop spans 15 amino acids. Full variable domain (rest looked up from reference TRBV7-9 and TRBJ1-5): DTGVSQNPRHKITKRGQNVTFRCDPISEHNRLYWYRQTLGQGPEFLTYFQNEAQLEKSRLLSDRFSAERPKGSFSTLEIQRTEQGDSAMYLCASRPSGGADQPQHFGDGTRLSIL.

The CDR3 region has the DNA TGTGCCAGCAGACAGAATACAGGGGAAGAGACCCAGTACTTC. This translates into CASRQNTGEETQYF. V and J are TRBV7-3 and TRBJ2-5; 7 bases fit TRBD1. Per the germline V gene, CDR1 is SGHTA and CDR2 is FQGTGA. Trimming cost V 6 bases and J 3 bases; bases outside gene matches: 7. CDR3 size: 14 residues.

The chain couples TRBV10-3 to TRBJ2-1; 8 positions agree with TRBD2. This CDR3 has 14 residues. Trimming took 4 bases from V and 4 from J; bases not matched to a gene: 3. The germline CDR1 and CDR2 sequences are ENHRY and SYGVKD. CDR3 protein: CAISGTSLYNEQFF. CDR3 bases: TGTGCCATCAGTGGGACTAGCCTTTACAATGAGCAGTTCTTC.

The chain couples TRBV27 to TRBJ1-1; a weak D match, TRBD1 (6 bases). Looked up from germline, CDR1 is MNHEY and CDR2 is SMNVEV (reference sequence). This CDR3 spans 14 amino acids. V gave up 0 bases and J gave up 5 bases, with 10 bases separating them. The CDR3 nucleotides read TGTGCCAGCAGTTTATCAGGGGGTCGTACTGAAGCTTTCTTT. Protein: CASSLSGGRTEAFF.

This chain connects TRBV5-6 to TRBJ2-3; TRBD2 aligns across 12 bases. V lost 4 bases, J lost 2 bases, and 5 bases stayed unmatched. The CDR3 has 16 residues. Germline lookup yields CDR1 SGHDT and CDR2 YYEEEE. CDR3 amino acids: CASSRGLAGNTDTQYF. In DNA form, the CDR3 reads TGTGCCAGCAGCCGTGGACTAGCGGGAAACACAGATACGCAGTATTTT.

J is TRBJ2-5 and V is TRBV5-1; weak D call: TRBD1 (6 bases). CDR1 is SGHRS, CDR2 YFSETQ, per germline. V lost 3 bases and J lost 9, with 12 bases in between. The CDR3 consists of 12 residues. CDR3 nucleotides: TGCGCCAGCAGCTACGACCAGGGGTCCCAGTACTTC. Translation gives CASSYDQGSQYF.

V gene TRBV19 combines with J gene TRBJ2-7; the match to TRBD2 covers 12 bases. The germline CDR1 and CDR2 sequences are LNHDA and SQIVND (reference sequence). This CDR3 contains 15 residues. V lost 9 bases and J lost 6; bases outside the gene matches: 12. DNA for the CDR3: TGTGCCAGGCCTACTACCGGGACTAGCGGGTCCGAGCAGTACTTC. Its translation is CARPTTGTSGSEQYF.

The V gene is TRBV28, the J gene TRBJ1-1; possibly TRBD1 for D (6 bases). This CDR3 is built from 15 residues. Looked up from germline, CDR1 is MDHEN and CDR2 is SYDVKM. Trimming cost V 2 bases and J 3 bases, with 13 bases left between them. The CDR3 DNA reads TGTGCCAGCAGTTTACGGGGGGGCTGGGACACTGAAGCTTTCTTT. This encodes CASSLRGGWDTEAFF.

The chain links TRBV4-3 to TRBJ2-7, with D possibly TRBD1 on 5 matching bases. V lost 0 bases and J lost 0, with 18 bases in between. CDR1 and CDR2 (germline): LGHNA, YSLEER. This CDR3 is 18 amino acids long. The CDR3: CASSQEGPGQESSYEQYF. The CDR3 nucleotides are TGCGCCAGCAGCCAAGAAGGACCAGGGCAGGAAAGCTCCTACGAGCAGTACTTC.

The rearrangement links TRBV27 to TRBJ2-7, with TRBD1 as a possible D gene (6 bases). The V and J ends lost 6 bases and 4 bases respectively, with 13 bases between them. This CDR3 has 13 residues. CDR1 is MNHEY and CDR2 is SMNVEV in the germline V gene (reference sequence). The CDR3 DNA reads as TGTGCCAGCAGAAAGTGGACAGAGTACGAGCAGTACTTC. Translating gives CASRKWTEYEQYF.

The genes are TRBV5-1 and TRBJ1-1, with D possibly matching TRBD1 (5 bases). Trimming shortened V by 2 bases and J by 2 bases, and 10 bases separated the two germline ends. CDR3 size: 14 residues. Looked up from germline, CDR1 is SGHRS and CDR2 is YFSETQ. CDR3 nucleotide sequence: TGCGCCAGCAGCTTTGCAGGGCTAAACACTGAAGCTTTCTTT. Protein: CASSFAGLNTEAFF.

The chain recombines TRBV27 with TRBJ1-6; 9 nucleotides match TRBD1. Trimming took 3 bases from V and 5 from J; bases not matched to a gene: 8. The CDR3 loop spans 17 amino acids. CDR1 is MNHEY and CDR2 is SMNVEV in the germline V gene (reference sequence). The CDR3 is CASSLPRTGVNNSPLHF. The CDR3 coding sequence is TGTGCCAGCAGTTTGCCCAGGACAGGGGTTAATAATTCACCCCTCCACTTT.

The genes are TRBV28 and TRBJ1-2; TRBD1 matches at 7 bases. CDR3 length: 14 amino acids. Per the germline V gene, CDR1 is MDHEN and CDR2 is SYDVKM. Germline trimming cut 5 bases from V and 7 bases from J; bases unmatched to any gene: 10. This chain's CDR3 is CASSPDREVGGYTF. CDR3 nucleotide sequence: TGTGCCAGCAGTCCAGACAGGGAGGTTGGTGGCTACACCTTC.

The genes are TRBV13 and TRBJ1-2; tentatively, D is TRBD1 (6 bases). V was cut by 0 bases and J by 7 bases, with 12 bases left in between. Germline lookup yields CDR1 PRHDT and CDR2 FYEKMQ (reference sequence). The CDR3 is made up of 14 amino acids. The CDR3 is CASSLGDRISGYTF. The CDR3 DNA reads as TGTGCCAGCAGCTTAGGGGACAGAATCTCTGGCTACACCTTC.

The table lists this clone with a few counts. The rearrangement uses TRBV28 and TRBJ2-7; possibly TRBD2 for D (5 bases). V lost 7 bases and J 2 bases, leaving 12 bases between the germline ends. Germline loops: CDR1 MDHEN, CDR2 SYDVKM. The CDR3 has 13 residues. In DNA, the CDR3 is TGTGCCAGCACTATTTCCGGGGCCTACGAGCAGTACTTC. This translates into CASTISGAYEQYF. The complete variable domain, with remaining parts taken from reference TRBV28 and TRBJ2-7, reads DVKVTQSSRYLVKRTGEKVFLECVQDMDHENMFWYRQDPGLGLRLIYFSYDVKMKEKGDIPEGYSVSREKKERFSLILESASTNQTSMYLCASTISGAYEQYFGPGTRLTVT.

The J gene is TRBJ2-1, the V gene TRBV5-1; D perhaps matches TRBD2 (5 bases). V was clipped by 6 bases and J by 6 bases, with 7 bases between them. Per germline, CDR1 SGHRS and CDR2 YFSETQ. The length of the CDR3 is 11 residues. The CDR3 reads CASTEGNEQFF. DNA for the CDR3: TGCGCCAGCACCGAGGGCAATGAGCAGTTCTTC. The variable domain in full, with the rest retrieved from reference TRBV5-1 and TRBJ2-1, is KAGVTQTPRYLIKTRGQQVTLSCSPISGHRSVSWYQQTPGQGLQFLFEYFSETQRNKGNFPGRFSGRQFSNSRSEMNVSTLELGDSALYLCASTEGNEQFFGPGTRLTVL.

V gene TRBV6-5 combines with J gene TRBJ2-7; D unclear. Deletions cut 6 bases from V and 2 bases from J, with 14 bases between. This CDR3 is built from 14 residues. Germline CDR1 reads MNHEY; CDR2 reads SVGAGI. The CDR3, as DNA: TGTGCCAGCAGCCGATCGGAGACCACCTACGAGCAGTACTTC. This sequence encodes CASSRSETTYEQYF.

The V gene is TRBV6-5, the J gene TRBJ1-2; D is possibly TRBD1 (5 bases). The V end lost 1 base, the J end lost 3 bases, and 9 bases lay between the germline ends. There are 14 residues in the CDR3. In germline, CDR1 is MNHEY, CDR2 SVGAGI. The CDR3 loop reads CASSYLGDYYGYTF. The CDR3 DNA is TGTGCCAGCAGTTACTTGGGGGACTACTATGGCTACACCTTC.

A few counts support this clone. This chain joins TRBV4-3 and TRBJ2-7; TRBD1 agrees at 9 bases. This CDR3 contains 15 residues. V lost 1 base and J lost 1; bases outside the gene matches: 2. Germline V gene lookup returns CDR1 LGHNA and CDR2 YSLEER. The CDR3 DNA follows: TGCGCCAGCAGCCAAGCCGGGACAGGGTCCTACGAGCAGTACTTC. Amino acids: CASSQAGTGSYEQYF.

In this sample, this clone turned up a few times. This chain connects TRBV5-8 to TRBJ1-3, with a tentative D call TRBD1 (6 bases). From germline, CDR1 is SGHTS and CDR2 YDEGEE. V gave up 5 bases and J gave up 0 bases, with 12 bases separating them. CDR3 length: 15 residues. CDR3 region: CASRRTAFSGNTIYF. CDR3 in DNA: TGTGCCAGCAGGCGGACAGCCTTCTCTGGAAACACCATATATTTT.

This clone has a handful of counts. The chain joins TRBV9 to TRBJ2-7, with 7 bases that match TRBD1. Germline values: CDR1 SGDLS, CDR2 YYNGEE. V lost 6 bases, J lost 0 bases, and 6 bases stayed unmatched. The CDR3 has 14 amino acids. The CDR3: CASKATGDSYEQYF. As DNA, the CDR3 is TGTGCCAGCAAAGCCACAGGGGACTCCTACGAGCAGTACTTC.

This clone was recorded a few times. The V and J genes are TRBV5-6 and TRBJ1-5, with D unclear. The germline V gene encodes CDR1 SGHDT and CDR2 YYEEEE. V dropped 1 base and J dropped 4 bases, with 9 bases sitting between them. The CDR3 spans 14 residues. The CDR3 DNA reads as TGTGCCAGCAGCTTGACCGGGAGTAATCAGCCCCAGCATTTT. Translating it yields CASSLTGSNQPQHF.

The chain employs TRBV6-5 and TRBJ2-5; D call uncertain. Trimming removed 5 bases from V and 5 bases from J, with 18 bases in between. CDR1 is MNHEY, CDR2 SVGAGI, per germline. The CDR3 is 15 amino acids. The CDR3, as DNA: TGTGCCAGCAGTGCTCTCGAGACCACCAGGGAGACCCAGTACTTC. It encodes CASSALETTRETQYF.

This clone appeared a few times. The V call is TRBV27, the J call TRBJ1-1, with 10 bases identical to TRBD1. CDR3 size: 14 residues. Germline trimming cut 3 bases from V and 8 bases from J; bases unmatched to any gene: 6. Germline-derived CDR1 and CDR2 are MNHEY and SMNVEV (reference sequence). CDR3 DNA sequence: TGTGCCAGCAGTTTGACAGGGGGCGCATCCGAAGCTTTCTTT. It is translated as CASSLTGGASEAFF.

CDR3 protein: CASSIGGGGTDTQYF. The CDR3 DNA reads as TGTGCCAGCAGTATTGGCGGGGGGGGCACAGATACGCAGTATTTT. This rearrangement joins TRBV25-1 to TRBJ2-3; TRBD2 matches at 9 bases. The trim removed 5 bases at V and 1 base at J, leaving 4 bases unmatched. The CDR3 contains 15 residues. CDR1 is MGHDK, CDR2 SYGVNS, per germline.

This clone was detected a few times. The CDR3 loop is CATNLQDLNTEAFF. The CDR3 nucleotides read TGTGCCACCAACCTACAGGATCTGAACACTGAAGCTTTCTTT. The rearrangement uses TRBV6-1 and TRBJ1-1; the D gene is possibly TRBD1 (5 bases). This CDR3 has 14 amino acids. V was trimmed by 10 bases and J by 0 bases, leaving 15 bases between them. Germline loops: CDR1 MNHNS, CDR2 SASEGT.

The V gene is TRBV5-1, the J gene TRBJ2-3, with TRBD2 identical over 12 bases. Trimming cost V 4 bases and J 3 bases; bases outside gene matches: 3. The CDR3 has 15 residues. Germline loops: CDR1 SGHRS, CDR2 YFSETQ. This CDR3 reads CASSPGTSGTDTQYF. Here the CDR3 DNA reads TGCGCCAGCAGCCCCGGGACTAGCGGGACAGATACGCAGTATTTT.

This clone was seen only a few times. The chain carries TRBV7-8 and TRBJ1-5; TRBD1 aligns across 8 bases. Unmatched junction bases numbered 5, after V lost 5 bases and J lost 2 bases. The germline V gene has CDR1 SGHVS and CDR2 FQNEAQ. There are 15 residues in the CDR3. CDR3 in DNA: TGTGCCAGCAGCGTGCCGGGACAGGGCAATCAGCCCCAGCATTTT. Its protein product is CASSVPGQGNQPQHF.

V and J are TRBV6-1 and TRBJ1-2, with D tentatively TRBD1 (6 bases). The CDR3 is 15 residues long. Germline-derived CDR1 and CDR2 are MNHNS and SASEGT. Trimming stripped 6 bases from V and 3 bases from J, with 17 bases between. The CDR3 reads CASSTIQGSDYGYTF. CDR3 bases: TGTGCCAGCAGCACTATACAGGGATCTGACTATGGCTACACCTTC.